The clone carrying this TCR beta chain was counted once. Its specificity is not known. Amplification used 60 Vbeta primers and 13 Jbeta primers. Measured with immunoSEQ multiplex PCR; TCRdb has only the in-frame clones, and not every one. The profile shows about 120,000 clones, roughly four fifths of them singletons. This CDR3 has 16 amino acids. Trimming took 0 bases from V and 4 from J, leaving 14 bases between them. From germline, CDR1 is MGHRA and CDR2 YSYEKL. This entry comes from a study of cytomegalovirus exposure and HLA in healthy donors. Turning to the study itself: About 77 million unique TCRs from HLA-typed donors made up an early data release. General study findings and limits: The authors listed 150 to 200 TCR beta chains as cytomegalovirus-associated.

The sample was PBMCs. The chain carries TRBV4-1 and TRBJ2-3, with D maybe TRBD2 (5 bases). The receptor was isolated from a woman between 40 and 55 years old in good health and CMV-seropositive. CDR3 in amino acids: CASSQELASWPDTQYF. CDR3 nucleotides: TGCGCCAGCAGCCAAGAGTTGGCTAGCTGGCCAGATACGCAGTATTTT.